These 13 T cell receptor beta chains came from one sample sequenced in a study of regulatory T cells in long-lasting Graves disease. CDR3-region Arm-PCR and iRepertoire HTBI primers produced the TCR beta libraries. TCRdb re-called the multiplex PCR reads with MiXCR, one entry per CDR3 protein. The sample has 420,000 or so distinct CDR3 sequences; 16% are singletons. Documented time point: newly diagnosed GD, antithyroid drugs for less than 3 months. After RNA was extracted from PBMCs, the TCR library was made from it. The data were also submitted as part of a second study, on T cells in Graves' hyperthyroidism and ophthalmopathy.

The starting material was peripheral blood mononuclear cells (PBMCs), obtained at new diagnosis, from a patient treated with antithyroid drugs. These receptors were obtained from a woman younger than 35 with Graves disease.

This clonotype was picked up many times. The chain couples TRBV7-9 to TRBJ2-7; D gene unclear. Trimming removed 2 bases from V and 0 bases from J, with 5 bases in between. Germline V gene data show CDR1 as SEHNR and CDR2 as FQNEAQ (reference sequence). The CDR3 contains 13 residues. The CDR3 coding sequence is TGTGCCAGCAGCTTACCAGCCTCCTACGAGCAGTACTTC. Protein sequence: CASSLPASYEQYF.

This clonotype appeared many times. The chain recombines TRBV2 with TRBJ2-6; D not resolved. Germline loops: CDR1 SNHLY, CDR2 FYNNEI. CDR3 length: 13 residues. V lost 8 bases, J lost 3 bases, and 8 bases lay in between. This CDR3 is CASVNGGANVLTF. DNA for the CDR3: TGTGCCAGCGTGAACGGTGGGGCCAACGTCCTGACTTTC.

This clonotype was detected many times. The gene calls are TRBV30 and TRBJ1-2; D ambiguous. Between the trimmed V and J ends, which lost 2 bases and 7 bases, there was a span of 11 bases. Germline V gene data show CDR1 as GTSNPN and CDR2 as SVGIG (reference sequence). The CDR3 spans 12 residues. CDR3 sequence: CAWSNWAVGYTF. DNA for the CDR3: TGTGCCTGGAGTAATTGGGCAGTTGGCTACACCTTC.

This chain uses TRBV20-1 with TRBJ2-1; 14 bases align to TRBD2. The J segment lost 6 bases and the V segment lost 4 bases, leaving 8 bases of the junction unmatched. CDR1 is DFQATT, CDR2 SNEGSKA, per germline (reference sequence). CDR3 length equals 16 residues. Written as DNA, the CDR3 is TGCAGTGCTACAGGACTAGCGGGAGGAGTCAGCAATGAGCAGTTCTTC. Residues: CSATGLAGGVSNEQFF.

This clonotype was found many times. The chain combines TRBV5-1 with TRBJ2-7; 7 bases are a match to TRBD1. The V segment lost 1 base and the J segment 0 bases; nucleotides outside the gene matches: 4. Germline-derived CDR1 and CDR2 are SGHRS and YFSETQ. The CDR3 spans 15 residues. The CDR3 bases are TGCGCCAGCAGCTTGTGGACAGGAGTCTCCTACGAGCAGTACTTC. Residues: CASSLWTGVSYEQYF.

Note on this clonotype: A read error may produce the germline difference seen at one junction end. The chain carries TRBV7-9 and TRBJ1-1; D is unresolved. CDR1 SEHNR and CDR2 FQNEAQ come from the germline V gene (reference sequence). This CDR3 is 12 amino acids long. The CDR3 bases are TGTGCCAGCAGCTTAGAGAGCCCAGAAGCTTCCTTT. Translated, it gives CASSLESPEASF. Full variable domain (remainder filled in from reference TRBV7-9 and TRBJ1-1): DTGVSQNPRHKITKRGQNVTFRCDPISEHNRLYWYRQTLGQGPEFLTYFQNEAQLEKSRLLSDRFSAERPKGSFSTLEIQRTEQGDSAMYLCASSLESPEASFGQGTRLTVV.

In regard to this clonotype: A much larger clone sits a single nucleotide away, making a read error possible. This chain joins TRBV12-3 or TRBV12-4 and TRBJ2-2; perhaps TRBD2 as D (6 bases). The CDR3 runs 17 residues. The CDR3, as DNA: TGTGCCGGCAGTATCCTCCTGGGCGGGGTTAACACCGGGGAGCTGTTTTTT. Residues: CAGSILLGGVNTGELFF.

Worth noting for this clonotype: A much larger clone differs from this one at a single base, so this may be a read error. The chain links TRBV5-1 to TRBJ2-3; 7 bases map to TRBD1. There are 16 residues in the CDR3. Germline V gives CDR1 SGHRS, CDR2 YFSETQ. Here the CDR3 DNA reads TGCGCCAGCAGCTTGACAGGGGATAGGGGCCCAGATACGCGGTATTTT. Its translation: CASSLTGDRGPDTRYF.

The chain has TRBV29-1 and TRBJ1-2; TRBD1 might be the D (6 bases). Trimming left V 6 bases short and J 0 bases short, with 11 bases between. CDR1 SQVTM and CDR2 ANQGSEA come from the germline V gene. This CDR3 is 13 amino acids long. CDR3 coding DNA: TGCAGCGTCAAGACAGGAGCTAACTATGGCTACACCTTC. This encodes CSVKTGANYGYTF.

This clonotype was detected ten times or more. The rearrangement links TRBV7-2 to TRBJ2-7; 7 bases line up with TRBD1. The CDR3 consists of 12 residues. The V gene end was trimmed by 5 bases and the J gene end by 7 bases; junction bases not matched to a gene: 5. The germline V gene encodes CDR1 SGHTA and CDR2 FQGNSA. CDR3 protein: CASSATGREQYF. CDR3 nucleotides: TGTGCCAGCAGCGCGACAGGGCGGGAGCAGTACTTC.

This clonotype was observed at least ten times. The chain has TRBV28 and TRBJ2-1; maybe TRBD1 (6 bases). Trimming pared 4 bases from V and 6 bases from J, leaving 16 bases between. This CDR3 is built from 15 residues. Germline-derived CDR1 and CDR2 are MDHEN and SYDVKM. The CDR3 spells CASSSTGRGSNEQFF. CDR3 DNA: TGTGCCAGCAGTTCTACAGGGAGAGGATCCAATGAGCAGTTCTTC.

This clonotype was counted ten times or more. The gene calls are TRBV5-6 and TRBJ1-5, with 8 bases matching TRBD1. The CDR3 extends over 15 amino acids. The ends lost 4 bases at V and 2 bases at J; junction bases unmatched: 5. CDR1 SGHDT and CDR2 YYEEEE come from the germline V gene. CDR3 region: CASSLTGAGNQPQHF. CDR3 DNA: TGTGCCAGCAGCCTGACAGGGGCGGGCAATCAGCCCCAGCATTTT.

This clonotype showed up many times. The chain couples TRBV20-1 to TRBJ2-1; a weak D match, TRBD2 (6 bases). This CDR3 has 12 residues. Trimming took 5 bases from V and 6 from J, leaving 11 bases between them. CDR1 is DFQATT and CDR2 is SNEGSKA in the germline V gene (reference sequence). In nucleotides, the CDR3 is TGCAGTGCTGGTGGACTATTCAATGAGCAGTTCTTC. Protein product: CSAGGLFNEQFF.